Shown below are 27 T cell receptor beta chains from a single sample sequenced in a study of blood T cell repertoires in COVID-19 (dated by TCRdb to 2018 to 2020). Libraries came from the immunoSEQ multiplex PCR assay. Here the immuneACCESS table is served through TCRdb, limited to in-frame sequences with V and J called. Missing clones are a known gap in these copies; in checked studies unresolved V genes cover under half, and the rest lacks a known reason. The table for this sample lists roughly 38,000 clones; about 70% of them were counted only once. Together, the top ten hold under 9.5% of the sample. The sequencing sample was made of peripheral blood. The receptors stem from a man between 65 and 85 years old with active or convalescent COVID-19.

The chain carries TRBV6-4 and TRBJ1-2, with 10 bases identical to TRBD1. The germline gives CDR1 MRHNA, CDR2 SNTAGT. This CDR3 has 18 residues. V shed 7 bases and J 4 bases; nucleotides not matched to a gene: 18. The CDR3: CASTATRDRGVRAYGYTF. CDR3 nucleotide sequence: TGTGCCAGCACCGCTACCCGGGACAGGGGAGTTCGGGCCTATGGCTACACCTTC.

The rearrangement joins TRBV5-1 to TRBJ2-1, with 12 nucleotides matching TRBD2. V lost 0 bases and J lost 7; bases outside the gene matches: 2. The CDR3 spans 15 residues. The germline V gene has CDR1 SGHRS and CDR2 YFSETQ. DNA for the CDR3: TGCGCCAGCAGCTTGGTAGGACTAGCGGGGAATGAGCAGTTCTTC. Residues: CASSLVGLAGNEQFF.

The rearrangement joins TRBV24-1 to TRBJ2-2; D unresolved. The CDR3 is made up of 13 amino acids. In germline, CDR1 is KGHDR, CDR2 SFDVKD. The V gene lost 6 bases and the J gene lost 9 bases, with 13 bases spanning the gap. CDR3 bases: TGTGCCACCAGTTCTCCCGGTGAGCGGGAGCTGTTTTTT. It encodes CATSSPGERELFF.

A few counts support this clone. The chain has TRBV30 and TRBJ2-1, with D uncertain. Germline V gives CDR1 GTSNPN, CDR2 SVGIG (reference sequence). This CDR3 is built from 12 residues. The V gene lost 2 bases and the J gene lost 6 bases, with 8 bases spanning the gap. In DNA, the CDR3 is TGTGCCTGGAGTACCAGTCTCAATGAGCAGTTCTTC. This sequence encodes CAWSTSLNEQFF.

A few counts support this clone. The chain carries TRBV30 and TRBJ2-5; D might be TRBD2 (6 bases). The germline V gene has CDR1 GTSNPN and CDR2 SVGIG (reference sequence). The V end lost 7 bases, the J end lost 4 bases, and 16 bases lay between the germline ends. The CDR3 consists of 13 residues. CDR3 DNA: TGTGCCTTAAGCGGGCCTTTGGCAGAGACCCAGTACTTC. Protein sequence: CALSGPLAETQYF.

V is TRBV5-1 and J is TRBJ1-1; 10 positions match TRBD1. The trim removed 5 bases at V and 4 bases at J, leaving 5 bases unmatched. Germline assignment: CDR1 SGHRS and CDR2 YFSETQ. CDR3 length equals 14 residues. The CDR3 protein is CASSRGQGGTEAFF. CDR3 nucleotides: TGCGCCAGCAGTCGAGGACAGGGGGGCACTGAAGCTTTCTTT.

V gene TRBV7-9 combines with J gene TRBJ1-6, with D unresolved. CDR3 size: 16 residues. Germline values: CDR1 SEHNR, CDR2 FQNEAQ (reference sequence). V lost 5 bases to trimming and J lost 0 bases, with 11 bases between them. The CDR3 bases are TGTGCCAGCAGCCCTGAGATAAGCTCCTATAATTCACCCCTCCACTTT. Protein product: CASSPEISSYNSPLHF.

With respect to this clone: One junction end does not reproduce the germline sequence, and a read error may be involved. The rearrangement joins TRBV24-1 to TRBJ2-3, with D unresolved. Germline-derived CDR1 and CDR2 are KGHDR and SFDVKD. The CDR3 is made up of 13 amino acids. The CDR3 protein is CATSNRYGDTQYF. CDR3 DNA sequence: TGCGCCACCAGTAACAGATACGGAGATACGCAGTATTTT.

The chain uses TRBV5-8 and TRBJ2-1; 10 bases agree with TRBD2. Germline-derived CDR1 and CDR2 are SGHTS and YDEGEE. The trim removed 0 bases at V and 8 bases at J, leaving 5 bases unmatched. The CDR3 has 15 amino acids. The CDR3 DNA follows: TGTGCCAGCAGCTTGGAGCGGGGGGGCCTCGATGAGCAGTTCTTC. This translates into CASSLERGGLDEQFF.

This clone was detected only once. The germline gene is not matched at one end of the junction; a read error may be the cause. This chain connects TRBV5-6 to TRBJ1-1; 7 bases agree with TRBD1. CDR3 length equals 14 residues. Germline V gene data show CDR1 as SGHDT and CDR2 as YYEEEE. As DNA, the CDR3 is TGTGCCAGCACCTTGGGACAGTCAGGCACTGAAGCTTTCTTT. Translated, it gives CASTLGQSGTEAFF. The full variable domain, completed using reference TRBV5-6 and TRBJ1-1, is DAGVTQSPTHLIKTRGQQVTLRCSPKSGHDTVSWYQQALGQGPQFIFQYYEEEERQRGNFPDRFSGHQFPNYSSELNVNALLLGDSALYLCASTLGQSGTEAFFGQGTRLTVV.

This chain uses TRBV2 with TRBJ1-6, with no clear D. Germline lookup yields CDR1 SNHLY and CDR2 FYNNEI. V lost 4 bases to trimming and J lost 10 bases, with 11 bases between them. CDR3 size: 13 residues. Here the CDR3 DNA reads TGTGCCAGCAGTGGCCAAATAAGCTCACCCCTCCACTTT. The encoded protein is CASSGQISSPLHF.

The gene calls are TRBV19 and TRBJ1-2, with D tentatively TRBD1 (5 bases). CDR1 is LNHDA and CDR2 is SQIVND in the germline V gene (reference sequence). Trimming took 3 bases from V and 7 from J, leaving 9 bases between them. This CDR3 has 12 amino acids. This CDR3 reads CASSIGGAGYTF. In DNA, the CDR3 is TGTGCCAGTAGTATCGGGGGAGCTGGCTACACCTTC.

The rearrangement uses TRBV12-3 or TRBV12-4 and TRBJ1-2; 7 bases line up with TRBD1. With V trimmed by 10 bases and J by 4 bases, 9 bases remained unmatched. The CDR3 runs 13 residues. CDR3 in amino acids: CAIRIRDSYGYTF. The CDR3 DNA follows: TGTGCCATCAGAATCCGGGACAGCTATGGCTACACCTTC.

CDR3 DNA sequence: TGTGCCAGTTCAACAGTTCCGAACACTGAAGCTTTCTTT. Translation: CASSTVPNTEAFF. This chain links TRBV19 with TRBJ1-1; no clear D gene. CDR3 length equals 13 residues. Germline V gives CDR1 LNHDA, CDR2 SQIVND (reference sequence). With 8 bases removed from V and 1 base from J, the gap between germline ends came to 11 bases.

The V and J genes are TRBV5-1 and TRBJ1-2; a possible D gene is TRBD1 (5 bases). This CDR3 contains 13 residues. Deletions cut 6 bases from V and 8 bases from J, with 17 bases between. Germline-derived CDR1 and CDR2 are SGHRS and YFSETQ. In nucleotides, the CDR3 is TGCGCCAGCACCAGGGCAGCGAATGCCGGCTACACCTTC. Translated: CASTRAANAGYTF.

This clone was found once. This sequence joins TRBV27 and TRBJ2-1; the match to TRBD1 covers 9 bases. Per the germline V gene, CDR1 is MNHEY and CDR2 is SMNVEV (reference sequence). V trimming: 5 bases; J trimming: 2 bases; junction bases outside the gene matches: 1. The CDR3 extends over 14 amino acids. The CDR3 sequence: CASSRTGAYNEQFF. Here the CDR3 DNA reads TGTGCCAGCAGTCGGACAGGGGCCTACAATGAGCAGTTCTTC.

The J gene is TRBJ2-5, the V gene TRBV9; 9 bases are a match to TRBD2. Trimming took 2 bases from V and 0 from J; bases not matched to a gene: 2. The V gene's germline CDR1 is SGDLS and CDR2 YYNGEE. This CDR3 has 15 residues. Written as DNA, the CDR3 is TGTGCCAGCAGCGTCAGCGGGGGGTACCAAGAGACCCAGTACTTC. Translated: CASSVSGGYQETQYF. Combining the CDR3 with reference TRBV9 and TRBJ2-5 gives the whole variable domain DSGVTQTPKHLITATGQRVTLRCSPRSGDLSVYWYQQSLDQGLQFLIQYYNGEERAKGNILERFSAQQFPDLHSELNLSSLELGDSALYFCASSVSGGYQETQYFGPGTRLLVL.

V gene TRBV11-3 combines with J gene TRBJ1-2, with 7 bases that match TRBD1. The junction had 23 bases not matched to a gene; V was cut back by 5 bases and J by 2 bases. Per germline, CDR1 SGHNT and CDR2 YENEEA. This CDR3 region has 20 residues. The CDR3 spells CASSRRGWDPKEPYNYGYTF. CDR3 coding DNA: TGTGCCAGCAGCCGCAGGGGGTGGGACCCGAAGGAACCCTACAACTATGGCTACACCTTC.

This clone has just a few counts. The CDR3 here is CASSLALNQPQHF. For the CDR3, the DNA is TGTGCCAGCAGCTTAGCTCTCAATCAGCCCCAGCATTTT. The V gene is TRBV7-8, the J gene TRBJ1-5; unclear D gene. This CDR3 comprises 13 residues. Trimming took 0 bases from V and 3 from J, leaving 3 bases between them. In germline, CDR1 is SGHVS, CDR2 FQNEAQ.

The rearrangement links TRBV11-2 to TRBJ2-2, with a weak D call TRBD1 (6 bases). The CDR3 consists of 13 residues. Germline-derived CDR1 and CDR2 are SGHAT and FQNNGV. With 5 bases removed from V and 9 bases from J, the gap between germline ends came to 13 bases. The CDR3 DNA reads as TGTGCCAGCAGCCCCCAGGGGCGCAGGGAGCTGTTTTTT. Protein: CASSPQGRRELFF.

The chain couples TRBV30 to TRBJ2-2, with unresolved D. V was trimmed by 2 bases and J by 6 bases, leaving 10 bases between them. Germline CDR1 GTSNPN, CDR2 SVGIG (reference sequence). The CDR3 spans 13 residues. The CDR3 sequence is CAWSYSPAGELFF. CDR3 nucleotides: TGTGCCTGGAGTTACTCCCCGGCCGGGGAGCTGTTTTTT. The full variable domain, rest sourced from reference TRBV30 and TRBJ2-2, is SQTIHQWPATLVQPVGSPLSLECTVEGTSNPNLYWYRQAAGRGLQLLFYSVGIGQISSEVPQNLSASRPQDRQFILSSKKLLLSDSGFYLCAWSYSPAGELFFGEGSRLTVL.

This clone appeared a single time. The chain has TRBV5-1 and TRBJ2-3; D not certain. V was pared by 4 bases and J by 6 bases, with 6 bases between. Germline V gene data show CDR1 as SGHRS and CDR2 as YFSETQ. The CDR3 contains 11 residues. CDR3 bases: TGCGCCAGCAGCGTCAGGGATACGCAGTATTTT. Protein: CASSVRDTQYF.

This chain uses TRBV19 with TRBJ2-5; maybe TRBD1 (6 bases). Looked up from germline, CDR1 is LNHDA and CDR2 is SQIVND (reference sequence). Trimming cost V 1 base and J 1 base, with 10 bases left between them. This CDR3 spans 15 amino acids. CDR3 sequence reads: CASSIGQGLQETQYF. The CDR3, as DNA: TGTGCCAGTAGTATAGGTCAGGGGCTCCAAGAGACCCAGTACTTC.

This clone was counted between two and nine times. J is TRBJ1-2 and V is TRBV30; 7 positions agree with TRBD1. This CDR3 contains 13 residues. Losses at the gene ends were 1 base for V and 5 bases for J; bases not matched to a gene: 4. Germline lookup yields CDR1 GTSNPN and CDR2 SVGIG (reference sequence). The CDR3 loop is CAWSAGQQYGYTF. CDR3 nucleotides: TGTGCCTGGAGTGCGGGACAGCAGTATGGCTACACCTTC.

This chain uses TRBV30 with TRBJ2-7; D is unclear. CDR1 and CDR2 (germline): GTSNPN, SVGIG (reference sequence). Trimming took 0 bases from V and 7 from J, leaving 7 bases between them. This CDR3 is 11 amino acids long. Written as DNA, the CDR3 is TGTGCCTGGAGTGTACTCATGGAGCAGTACTTC. Protein sequence: CAWSVLMEQYF.

With regard to this clone: This specimen includes other DNA sequences encoding the same CDR3. This rearrangement joins TRBV2 to TRBJ1-3; 12 bases align to TRBD1. Germline trimming cut 8 bases from V and 4 bases from J; bases unmatched to any gene: 3. There are 14 residues in the CDR3. Germline V gives CDR1 SNHLY, CDR2 FYNNEI. CDR3 amino acids: CASRDRGLGNTIYF. CDR3 DNA sequence: TGTGCCAGCCGGGACAGGGGGCTGGGAAACACCATATATTTT.

This clone was detected once. The CDR3 reads CSASAQSQPQHF. The CDR3 DNA reads as TGCAGTGCTAGTGCACAGTCTCAACCCCAGCATTTT. The gene calls are TRBV20-1 and TRBJ1-5; no reliable D call. This CDR3 region has 12 residues. V lost 3 bases and J 10 bases, leaving 13 bases between the germline ends. Germline CDR1 is DFQATT and CDR2 is SNEGSKA (reference sequence).